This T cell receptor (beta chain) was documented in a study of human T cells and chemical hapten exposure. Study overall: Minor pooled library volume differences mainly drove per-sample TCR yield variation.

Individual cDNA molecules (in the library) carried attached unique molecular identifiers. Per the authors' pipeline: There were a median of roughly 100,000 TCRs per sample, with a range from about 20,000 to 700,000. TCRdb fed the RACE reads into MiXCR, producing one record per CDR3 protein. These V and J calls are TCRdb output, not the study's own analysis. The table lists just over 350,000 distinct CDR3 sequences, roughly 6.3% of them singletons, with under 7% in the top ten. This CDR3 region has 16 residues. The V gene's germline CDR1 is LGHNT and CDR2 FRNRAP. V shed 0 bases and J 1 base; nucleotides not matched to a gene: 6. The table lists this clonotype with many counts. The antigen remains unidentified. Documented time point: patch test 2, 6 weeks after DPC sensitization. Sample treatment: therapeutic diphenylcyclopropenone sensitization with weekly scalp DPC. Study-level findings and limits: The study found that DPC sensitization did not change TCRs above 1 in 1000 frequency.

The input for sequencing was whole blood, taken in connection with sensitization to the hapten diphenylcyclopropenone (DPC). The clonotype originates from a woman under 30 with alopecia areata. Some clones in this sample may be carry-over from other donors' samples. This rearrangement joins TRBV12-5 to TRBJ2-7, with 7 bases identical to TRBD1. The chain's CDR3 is CASGLVITGQSYEQYF. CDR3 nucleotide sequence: TGTGCTAGTGGTTTGGTAATCACGGGACAGTCCTACGAGCAGTACTTC.